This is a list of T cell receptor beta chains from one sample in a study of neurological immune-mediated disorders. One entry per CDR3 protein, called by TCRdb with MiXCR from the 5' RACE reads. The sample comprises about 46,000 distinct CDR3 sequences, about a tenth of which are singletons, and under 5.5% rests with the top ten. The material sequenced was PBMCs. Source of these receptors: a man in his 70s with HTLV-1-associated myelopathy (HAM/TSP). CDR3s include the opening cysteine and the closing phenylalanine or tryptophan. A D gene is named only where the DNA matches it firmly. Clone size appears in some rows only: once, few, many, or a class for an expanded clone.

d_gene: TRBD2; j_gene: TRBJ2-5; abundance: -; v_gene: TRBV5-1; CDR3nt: TGCGCCAGCAGCTTTGGGGAGGGAGGAGAGACCCAGTACTTC; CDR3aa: CASSFGEGGETQYF
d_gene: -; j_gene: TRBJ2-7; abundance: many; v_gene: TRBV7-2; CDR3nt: TGTGCCAGCAGCAGAAGCCCAGGGGACGAGCAGTACTTC; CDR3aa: CASSRSPGDEQYF
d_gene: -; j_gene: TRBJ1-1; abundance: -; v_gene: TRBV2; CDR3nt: -; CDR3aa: CASTGANVLTFGAASSLGGEAFF
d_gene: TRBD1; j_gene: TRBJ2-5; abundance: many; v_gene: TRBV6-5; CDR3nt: TGTGCCAGCGCAGCGACAGGGTCTCAAGAGACCCAGTACTTC; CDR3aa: CASAATGSQETQYF
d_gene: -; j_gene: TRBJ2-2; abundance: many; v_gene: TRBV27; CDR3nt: TGTGCCAGCAAGACTGGGAGCACCGGGGAGCTGTTTTTT; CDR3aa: CASKTGSTGELFF
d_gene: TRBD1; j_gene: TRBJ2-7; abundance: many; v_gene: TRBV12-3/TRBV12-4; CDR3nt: TGTGCCAGCGGACCCGAGGGGGCCCTCTGGGAGCAGTACTTC; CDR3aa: CASGPEGALWEQYF
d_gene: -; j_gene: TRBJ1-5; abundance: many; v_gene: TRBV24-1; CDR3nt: TGTGCCACCAGTGATTTTAGAGGGGTTGGCAATCAGCCCCAGCATTTT; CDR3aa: CATSDFRGVGNQPQHF
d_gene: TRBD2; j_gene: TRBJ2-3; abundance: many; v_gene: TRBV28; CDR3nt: TGTGCCAGCAGAACTATTAGCGGGAGGACAGATACGCAGTATTTT; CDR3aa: CASRTISGRTDTQYF
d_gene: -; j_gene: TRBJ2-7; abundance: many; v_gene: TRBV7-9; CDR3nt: TGTGCCAGCACCCCAGGAGGGTACGAGCAGTACTTC; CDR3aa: CASTPGGYEQYF
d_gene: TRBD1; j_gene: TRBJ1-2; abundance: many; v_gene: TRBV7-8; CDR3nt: TGTGCCAGCAGCCGGAATGGGGACAGGGGCCATCTTGGAGGCTACACCTTC; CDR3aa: CASSRNGDRGHLGGYTF
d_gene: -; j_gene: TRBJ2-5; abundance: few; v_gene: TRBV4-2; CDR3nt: TGTGCCAGCAGCCAGGGCGGCCTGGCGAGGGGGATACAAGAGACCCAGTACTTC; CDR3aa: CASSQGGLARGIQETQYF
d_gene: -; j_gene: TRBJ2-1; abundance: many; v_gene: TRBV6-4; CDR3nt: TGTGCCAGCAGTGTTGAAAGCTCCTACAATGAGCAGTTCTTC; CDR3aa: CASSVESSYNEQFF
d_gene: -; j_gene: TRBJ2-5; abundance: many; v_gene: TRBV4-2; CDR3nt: TGTGCCAGCAGCCAGAATGGCGACAGCCAAGAGACCCAGTACTTC; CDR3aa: CASSQNGDSQETQYF
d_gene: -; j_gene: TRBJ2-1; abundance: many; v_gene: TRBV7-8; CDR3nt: TGTGCCAGCAGCTTAGATGGAAGGACGTGGTTAATGGATGAGCAGTTCTTC; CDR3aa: CASSLDGRTWLMDEQFF
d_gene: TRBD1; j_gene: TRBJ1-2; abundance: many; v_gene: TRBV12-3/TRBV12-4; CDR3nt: TGTGCCAGCAGTTTTGGACAGGGTGGCTACACCTTC; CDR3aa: CASSFGQGGYTF
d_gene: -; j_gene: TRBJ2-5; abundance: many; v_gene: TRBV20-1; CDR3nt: TGCAGTGCTAGCGGGCAAACACAAGAGACCCAGTACTTC; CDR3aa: CSASGQTQETQYF
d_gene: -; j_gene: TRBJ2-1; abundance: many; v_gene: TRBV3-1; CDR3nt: TGTGCCAGCAGCCAAGTATCGGGGGTACCCTACAATGAGCAGTTCTTC; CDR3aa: CASSQVSGVPYNEQFF
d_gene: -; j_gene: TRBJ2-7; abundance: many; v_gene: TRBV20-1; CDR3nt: TGCAGCGCAACAGGGTACCCCTACGAGCAGTACTTC; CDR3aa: CSATGYPYEQYF
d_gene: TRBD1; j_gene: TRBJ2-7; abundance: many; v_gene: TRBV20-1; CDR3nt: TGCAGTGCTTCGGGACAGGGGCCTCCCTACGAGCAGTACTTC; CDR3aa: CSASGQGPPYEQYF
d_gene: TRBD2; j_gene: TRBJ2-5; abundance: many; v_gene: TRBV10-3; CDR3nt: TGTGCCATCAGTGTTCGGGAGGGAGTGATACAGACCCAGTACTTC; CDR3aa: CAISVREGVIQTQYF
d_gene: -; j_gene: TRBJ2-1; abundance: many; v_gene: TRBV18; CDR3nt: TGTGCCAGCTCACCACCGACTCTCGACGATGAGCAGTTCTTC; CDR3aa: CASSPPTLDDEQFF
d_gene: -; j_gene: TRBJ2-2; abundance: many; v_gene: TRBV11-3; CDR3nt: TGTGCCAGCAGCTTTGAGGGAGGTTTTTCGGGAAAGAACACCGGGGAGCTGTTTTTT; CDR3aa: CASSFEGGFSGKNTGELFF
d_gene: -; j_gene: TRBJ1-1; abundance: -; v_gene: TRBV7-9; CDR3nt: TGTGCCAGCAGCCCGTCCAGTCGGGGCACTGAAGCTTTCTTT; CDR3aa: CASSPSSRGTEAFF
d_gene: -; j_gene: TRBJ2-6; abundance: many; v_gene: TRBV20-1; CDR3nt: TGCAGTGCCCAAACTGGGGGGGCAGGGGGCCGCTCTGGGGCCAACGTCCTGACTTTC; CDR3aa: CSAQTGGAGGRSGANVLTF
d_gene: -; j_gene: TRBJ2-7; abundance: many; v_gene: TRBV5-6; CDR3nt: TGTGCCAGCAGCAGAAAGGGACCCGAGCAGTACTTC; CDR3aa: CASSRKGPEQYF
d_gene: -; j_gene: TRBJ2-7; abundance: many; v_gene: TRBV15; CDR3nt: TGTGCCACCAGCAGCCCCTTAGACAACGAGCAGTACTTC; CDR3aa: CATSSPLDNEQYF
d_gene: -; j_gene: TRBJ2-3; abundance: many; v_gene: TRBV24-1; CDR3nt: TGTGCCACCAGTGTAGCCAACACAGATACGCAGTATTTT; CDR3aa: CATSVANTDTQYF
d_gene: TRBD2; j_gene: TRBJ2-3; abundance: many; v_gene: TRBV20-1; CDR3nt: TGCAGTGCTAGAGAGGGACTAGCGGGGGGTACGCAGTATTTT; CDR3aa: CSAREGLAGGTQYF
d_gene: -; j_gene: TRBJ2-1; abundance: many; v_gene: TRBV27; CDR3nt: TGTGCCAGCAATCGGTGGAACAGCAATGAGCAGTTCTTC; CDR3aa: CASNRWNSNEQFF
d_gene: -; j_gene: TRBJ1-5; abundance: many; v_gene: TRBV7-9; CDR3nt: TGTGCCAGCAGCTTAGAAGGGACCATAAGCAATCAGCCCCAGCATTTT; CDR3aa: CASSLEGTISNQPQHF
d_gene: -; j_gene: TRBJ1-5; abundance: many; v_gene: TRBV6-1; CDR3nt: TGTGCCAGCAGTACACAGGGCGCTCAGCCCCAGCATTTT; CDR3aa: CASSTQGAQPQHF
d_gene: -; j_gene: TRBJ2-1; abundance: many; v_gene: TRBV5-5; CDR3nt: TGTGCCAGCAGCTTAACTAGATACAATGAGCAGTTCTTC; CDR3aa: CASSLTRYNEQFF
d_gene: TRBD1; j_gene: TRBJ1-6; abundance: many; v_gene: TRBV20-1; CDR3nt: TGCAGTGCTAGAGATACAACAGGGGGGGGTAATTCACCCCTCCACTTT; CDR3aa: CSARDTTGGGNSPLHF
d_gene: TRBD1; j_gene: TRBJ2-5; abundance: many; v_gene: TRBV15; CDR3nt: TGTGCCACCAGCAGAGACCCCCCCCGGGACAGGCCCCAAGAGACCCAGTACTTC; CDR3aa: CATSRDPPRDRPQETQYF
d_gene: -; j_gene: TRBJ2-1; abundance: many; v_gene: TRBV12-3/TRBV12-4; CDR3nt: TGTGCCAGCAGTCCGAAAACCCCCGCAGGGGCGATAATCAATGAGCAGTTCTTC; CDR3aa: CASSPKTPAGAIINEQFF
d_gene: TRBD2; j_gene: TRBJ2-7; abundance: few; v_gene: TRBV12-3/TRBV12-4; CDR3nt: TGTGCCAGCAGCCGTCCGGGACTAGCAGTCTACGAGCAGTACTTC; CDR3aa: CASSRPGLAVYEQYF
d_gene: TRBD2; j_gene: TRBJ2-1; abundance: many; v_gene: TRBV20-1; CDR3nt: TGCAGTGCTAGAGTAGCTAGCGGGACTAGCTCCTACAATGAGCAGTTCTTC; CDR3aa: CSARVASGTSSYNEQFF
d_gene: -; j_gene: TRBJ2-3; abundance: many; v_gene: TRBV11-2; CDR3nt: TGTGCCAGCAGCTTAACCCCCTCGGCCCTCAGCACAGATACGCAGTATTTT; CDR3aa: CASSLTPSALSTDTQYF
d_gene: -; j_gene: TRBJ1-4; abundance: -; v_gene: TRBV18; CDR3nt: TGTGCCAGCTCCCGACAGAGTCTTAATGAAAAACTGTTTTTT; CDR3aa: CASSRQSLNEKLFF
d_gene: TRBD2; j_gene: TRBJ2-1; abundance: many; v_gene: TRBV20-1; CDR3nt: TGCAGTGCGCGACAGGGAGGAGCGGGAGGCCTCTACAATGAGCAGTTCTTC; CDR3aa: CSARQGGAGGLYNEQFF
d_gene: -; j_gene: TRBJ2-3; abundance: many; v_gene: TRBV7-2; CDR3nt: TGTGCCAGCAGCTTGATGGAACGGAGCACAGATACGCAGTATTTT; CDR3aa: CASSLMERSTDTQYF
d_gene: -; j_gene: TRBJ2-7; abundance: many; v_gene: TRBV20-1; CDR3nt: TGCAGTGCGAGCGACAAGCCCTCGAACTACGAGCAGTACTTC; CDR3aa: CSASDKPSNYEQYF
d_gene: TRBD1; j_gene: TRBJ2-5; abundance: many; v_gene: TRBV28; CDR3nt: TGTGCCAGCAGTCGACCGGGACAGGGAAAAGAGACCCAGTACTTC; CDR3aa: CASSRPGQGKETQYF
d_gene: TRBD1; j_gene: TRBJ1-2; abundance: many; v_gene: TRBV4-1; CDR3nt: TGCGCCAGCAGCCATAGACAGGGGGAACGTGGCTACACCTTC; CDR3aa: CASSHRQGERGYTF
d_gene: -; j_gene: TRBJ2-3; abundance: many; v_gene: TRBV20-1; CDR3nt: TGCAGTGCTACCCTACGTAGAGGGCGCACAGATACGCAGTATTTT; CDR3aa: CSATLRRGRTDTQYF